The rows below give T cell receptor beta chains drawn from one sample of a study of blood T cell repertoires in COVID-19. Using immunoSEQ multiplex PCR, the repertoire was profiled, and TCRdb retains in-frame clones only, with some absent. The sample comprises 350,000 to 450,000 clones, approximately 86% of which are singletons, and roughly 7.1% rests with the top ten. Sequencing input: peripheral blood. These receptors were taken from a woman aged 60 to 75 with COVID-19, enrolled during active disease. CDR3s include the opening cysteine and the closing phenylalanine or tryptophan. D genes are given only for firm matches. Rows may omit the clone size; those that give it use once, few, many or a size class.

J	V	D	length	size	DNA	CDR3
TRBJ1-2	TRBV6-5	-	14	-	TGTGCCAGCAGTTACCTTCAGGGTGGATATGGCTACACCTTC	CASSYLQGGYGYTF
TRBJ2-5	TRBV19	TRBD2	13	-	TGTGCCAGCGGGGCGGGGGTGATGGAGACCCAGTACTTC	CASGAGVMETQYF
TRBJ2-1	TRBV7-3	TRBD2	15	-	TGTGCCAGCAGCATACTAGCGGGGGAGTACAATGAGCAGTTCTTC	CASSILAGEYNEQFF
TRBJ2-3	TRBV11-1	-	13	-	TGTGCCAGCAGCTCACAGAGAACAGATACGCAGTATTTT	CASSSQRTDTQYF
TRBJ2-1	TRBV19	TRBD1	17	-	TGTGCCAGTACCAGGATCGGGACAGTTAGCTCCTACAATGAGCAGTTCTTC	CASTRIGTVSSYNEQFF
TRBJ1-4	TRBV4-2	-	17	few	TGTGCCAGCAGCCAAGAGGGGGGACGTGCAACTAATGAAAAACTGTTTTTT	CASSQEGGRATNEKLFF
TRBJ2-2	TRBV6-5	-	12	-	TGTGCCAGCAGCGGGAACACCGGGGAGCTGTTTTTT	CASSGNTGELFF
TRBJ2-7	TRBV6-5	TRBD1	15	-	TGTGCCAGCAGTTCTCCGGGACAGGGGGCGCTCGAGCAGTACTTC	CASSSPGQGALEQYF
TRBJ2-2	TRBV4-1	TRBD1	16	-	TGCGCCAGCAGCCAAGAGCGAGCAGGGGGAACCGGGGAGCTGTTTTTT	CASSQERAGGTGELFF
TRBJ1-2	TRBV28	-	15	-	TGTGCCAGCAGTTTACACCACAGGGACCGTTATGGCTACACCTTC	CASSLHHRDRYGYTF
TRBJ2-2	TRBV13	-	16	once	TGTGCCAGCAGCTTAGTGGAACAGGGAGGGAACGGGGAGCTGTTTTTT	CASSLVEQGGNGELFF
TRBJ2-5	TRBV29-1	-	14	-	TGCAGCGTTGAAATTAGCGGAATCCAAGAGACCCAGTACTTC	CSVEISGIQETQYF
TRBJ2-1	TRBV29-1	TRBD2	14	-	TGCAGCGTTGACGTGACTAGCGGATACAATGAGCAGTTCTTC	CSVDVTSGYNEQFF
TRBJ2-7	TRBV6-2/TRBV6-3	-	13	-	TGTGCCAGCAACCCCACAGGGCGGTACGAGCAGTACTTC	CASNPTGRYEQYF
TRBJ1-1	TRBV20-1	-	11	-	TGCAGTGCCGCACGGGGAACTGAAGCTTTCTTT	CSAARGTEAFF
TRBJ1-1	TRBV4-1	TRBD1	15	-	TGCGCCAGCAGTCTTGGGGACAGGGCCGACACTGAAGCTTTCTTT	CASSLGDRADTEAFF
TRBJ2-1	TRBV7-3	-	13	-	TGTGCCAGCAGCTTAACGTCGGTCAATGAGCAGTTCTTC	CASSLTSVNEQFF
TRBJ1-1	TRBV11-3	-	13	-	TGTGCCAGCAGCTTAGGGCCAAACACTGAAGCTTTCTTT	CASSLGPNTEAFF
TRBJ1-2	TRBV18	TRBD1	15	-	TGTGCCAGCTCACGTCCCGGGACAGGGGCGGAGGGCTACACCTTC	CASSRPGTGAEGYTF
TRBJ1-1	TRBV2	-	14	few	TGTGCCAGCAGCTACGTGGAGACGAACACTGAAGCTTTCTTT	CASSYVETNTEAFF
TRBJ2-7	TRBV20-1	-	11	-	TGCAGTGCTCTTAAGGGAGACGAGCAGTACTTC	CSALKGDEQYF
TRBJ2-7	TRBV7-2	-	13	-	TGTGCCAGCAGCTTAGGGACTGCCTACGAGCAGTACTTC	CASSLGTAYEQYF
TRBJ1-2	TRBV9	-	13	-	TGTGCCAGCAGCGACCCAGATTCCTATGGCTACACCTTC	CASSDPDSYGYTF
TRBJ1-2	TRBV11-2	-	13	-	TGTGCCAGCAGCTTAGCCTTGAACTATGGCTACACCTTC	CASSLALNYGYTF
TRBJ2-5	TRBV30	-	15	-	TGTGCCTGGAGTGCCGCTCGGGGGTTCCAAGAGACCCAGTACTTC	CAWSAARGFQETQYF
TRBJ1-6	TRBV30	-	12	-	TGTGCCTGGAGCCGGGTAAATTCACCCCTCCACTTT	CAWSRVNSPLHF
TRBJ2-1	TRBV7-6	-	14	-	TGTGCCAGCAGCTTAATGTCACAGTATAATGAGCAGTTCTTC	CASSLMSQYNEQFF
TRBJ2-7	TRBV10-3	-	19	-	TGTGCCATCAGTGAGACCCTCACGGCGACAGGCGAAGTCTCCTACGAGCAGTACTTC	CAISETLTATGEVSYEQYF
TRBJ1-2	TRBV19	TRBD1	14	once	TGTGCCAGTAGTATTGGCGGGACAGCCTATGGCTACACCTTC	CASSIGGTAYGYTF
TRBJ2-7	TRBV10-3	TRBD1	13	-	TGTGCCATGGGACAGGGGAGTGGGTACGAGCAGTACTTC	CAMGQGSGYEQYF
TRBJ2-5	TRBV7-9	-	18	few	TGTGCCAGCAGCTTAATACCCACCCCGGGGATAATCCAAGAGACCCAGTACTTC	CASSLIPTPGIIQETQYF
TRBJ1-2	TRBV27	TRBD1	16	-	TGTGCCAGCAGTTTCTCAGGACAGGGCGTTCCCGGGGGCTACACCTTC	CASSFSGQGVPGGYTF
TRBJ2-7	TRBV11-2	-	16	-	TGTGCCAGCAGGATAGGATACCGACAGCCCACCTACGAGCAGTACTTC	CASRIGYRQPTYEQYF
TRBJ1-1	TRBV6-5	-	10	-	TGTGCCAGCAGGTCTACTGAAGCTTTCTTT	CASRSTEAFF
TRBJ1-1	TRBV13	TRBD1	15	-	TGTGCCAGCAGTCACACAGCACAGGGGTTATCCGAAGCTTTCTTT	CASSHTAQGLSEAFF
TRBJ2-7	TRBV10-3	TRBD1	15	-	TGTGCCATCAGATTTGGACAGGGGGCTACGAGGGAGCAGTACTTC	CAIRFGQGATREQYF